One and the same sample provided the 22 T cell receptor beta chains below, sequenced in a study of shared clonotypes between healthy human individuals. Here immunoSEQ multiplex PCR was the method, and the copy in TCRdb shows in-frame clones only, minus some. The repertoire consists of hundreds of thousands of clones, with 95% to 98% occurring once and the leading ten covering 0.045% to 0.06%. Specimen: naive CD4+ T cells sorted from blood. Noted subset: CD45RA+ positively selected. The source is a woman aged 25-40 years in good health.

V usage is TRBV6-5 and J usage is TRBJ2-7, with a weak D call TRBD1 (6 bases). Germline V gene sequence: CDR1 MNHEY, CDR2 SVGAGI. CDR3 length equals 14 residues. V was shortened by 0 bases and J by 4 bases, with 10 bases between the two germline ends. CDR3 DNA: TGTGCCAGCAGTTACTCGGGACACCATTACGAGCAGTACTTC. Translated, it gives CASSYSGHHYEQYF.

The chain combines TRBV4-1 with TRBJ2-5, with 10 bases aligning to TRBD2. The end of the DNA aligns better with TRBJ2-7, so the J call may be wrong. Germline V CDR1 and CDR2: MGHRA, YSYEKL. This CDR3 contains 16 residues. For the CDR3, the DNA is TGCGCCAGCAGCCAAGCTAGCGGGAGAGTAACCTACGAGCAGTACTTC. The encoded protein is CASSQASGRVTYEQYF.

The CDR3 sequence: CASSKDRVFYEQYF. DNA of the CDR3: TGTGCCAGTAGTAAGGACAGGGTGTTCTACGAGCAGTACTTC. V usage is TRBV19 and J usage is TRBJ2-7; 8 bases map to TRBD1. The V gene end was trimmed by 4 bases and the J gene end by 3 bases; junction bases not matched to a gene: 5. Germline-derived CDR1 and CDR2 are LNHDA and SQIVND (reference sequence). The CDR3 covers 14 residues.

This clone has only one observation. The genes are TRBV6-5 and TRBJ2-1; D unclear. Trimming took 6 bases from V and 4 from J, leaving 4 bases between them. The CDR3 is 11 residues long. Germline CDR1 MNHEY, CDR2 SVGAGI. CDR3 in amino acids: CASRRYNEQFF. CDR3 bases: TGTGCCAGCAGGAGGTACAATGAGCAGTTCTTC.

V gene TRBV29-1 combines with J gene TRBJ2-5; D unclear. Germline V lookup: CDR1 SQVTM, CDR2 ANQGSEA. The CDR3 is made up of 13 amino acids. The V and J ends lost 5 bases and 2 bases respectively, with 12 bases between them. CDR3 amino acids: CSVLLQDQETQYF. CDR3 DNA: TGCAGCGTTCTCCTACAAGATCAAGAGACCCAGTACTTC.

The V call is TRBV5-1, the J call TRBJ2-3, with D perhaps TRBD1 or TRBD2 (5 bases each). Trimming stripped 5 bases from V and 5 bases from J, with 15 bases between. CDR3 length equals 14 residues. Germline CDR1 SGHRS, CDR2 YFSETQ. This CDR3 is CASRGERVIDTQYF. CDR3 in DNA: TGCGCCAGCAGGGGGGAAAGGGTTATAGATACGCAGTATTTT.

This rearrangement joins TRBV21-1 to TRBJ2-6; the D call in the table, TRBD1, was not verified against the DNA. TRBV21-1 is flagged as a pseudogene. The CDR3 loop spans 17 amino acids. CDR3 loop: CASSKPGQGSRANVLTF. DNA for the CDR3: TGTGCCAGCAGCAAGCCCGGACAGGGATCGAGGGCCAACGTCCTGACTTTC.

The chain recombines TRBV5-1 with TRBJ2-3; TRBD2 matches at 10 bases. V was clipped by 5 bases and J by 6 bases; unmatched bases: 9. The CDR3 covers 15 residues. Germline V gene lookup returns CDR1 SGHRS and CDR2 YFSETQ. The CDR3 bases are TGCGCCAGCAGACTAGCGGGAACACTCGCGGATACGCAGTATTTT. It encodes CASRLAGTLADTQYF. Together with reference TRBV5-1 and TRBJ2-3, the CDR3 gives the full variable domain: KAGVTQTPRYLIKTRGQQVTLSCSPISGHRSVSWYQQTPGQGLQFLFEYFSETQRNKGNFPGRFSGRQFSNSRSEMNVSTLELGDSALYLCASRLAGTLADTQYFGPGTRLTVL.

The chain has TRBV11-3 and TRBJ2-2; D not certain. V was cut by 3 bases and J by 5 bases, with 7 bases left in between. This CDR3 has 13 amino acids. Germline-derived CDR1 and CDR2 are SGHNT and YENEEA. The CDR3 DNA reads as TGTGCCAGCAGCTTCTACCAAACCGGGGAGCTGTTTTTT. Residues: CASSFYQTGELFF. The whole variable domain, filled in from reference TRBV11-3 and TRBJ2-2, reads EAGVVQSPRYKIIEKKQPVAFWCNPISGHNTLYWYLQNLGQGPELLIRYENEEAVDDSQLPKDRFSAERLKGVDSTLKIQPAELGDSAVYLCASSFYQTGELFFGEGSRLTVL.

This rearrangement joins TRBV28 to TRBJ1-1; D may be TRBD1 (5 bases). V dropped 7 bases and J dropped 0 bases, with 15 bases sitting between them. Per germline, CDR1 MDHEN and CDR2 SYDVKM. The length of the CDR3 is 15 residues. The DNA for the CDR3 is TGTGCCAGCAACCCCCCGGGACTGGTGAACACTGAAGCTTTCTTT. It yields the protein CASNPPGLVNTEAFF.

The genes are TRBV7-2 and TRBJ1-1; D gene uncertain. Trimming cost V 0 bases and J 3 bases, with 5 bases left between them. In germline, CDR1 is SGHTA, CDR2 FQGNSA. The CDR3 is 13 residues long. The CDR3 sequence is CASSLAKDTEAFF. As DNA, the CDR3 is TGTGCCAGCAGCTTAGCCAAGGACACTGAAGCTTTCTTT.

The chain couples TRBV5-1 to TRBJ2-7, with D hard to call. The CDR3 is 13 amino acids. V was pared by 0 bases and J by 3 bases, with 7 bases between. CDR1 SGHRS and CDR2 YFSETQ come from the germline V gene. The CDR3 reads CASSLADIYEQYF. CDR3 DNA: TGCGCCAGCAGCTTGGCCGATATCTACGAGCAGTACTTC. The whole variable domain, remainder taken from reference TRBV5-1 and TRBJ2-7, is KAGVTQTPRYLIKTRGQQVTLSCSPISGHRSVSWYQQTPGQGLQFLFEYFSETQRNKGNFPGRFSGRQFSNSRSEMNVSTLELGDSALYLCASSLADIYEQYFGPGTRLTVT.

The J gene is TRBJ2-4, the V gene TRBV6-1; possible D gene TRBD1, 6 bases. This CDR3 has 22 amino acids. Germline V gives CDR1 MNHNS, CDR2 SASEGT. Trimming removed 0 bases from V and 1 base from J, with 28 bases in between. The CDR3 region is CASSEAEQTGLRGSRAKNIQYF. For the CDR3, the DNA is TGTGCCAGCAGTGAAGCGGAGCAAACAGGTCTAAGGGGGTCTAGGGCCAAAAACATTCAGTACTTC.

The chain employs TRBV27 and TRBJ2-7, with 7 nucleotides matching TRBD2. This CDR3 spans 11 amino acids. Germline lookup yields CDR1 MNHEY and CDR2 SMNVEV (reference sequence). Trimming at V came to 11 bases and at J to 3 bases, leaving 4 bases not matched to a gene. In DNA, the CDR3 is TGTGCCCGGGACTACGGCTACGAGCAGTACTTC. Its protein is CARDYGYEQYF.

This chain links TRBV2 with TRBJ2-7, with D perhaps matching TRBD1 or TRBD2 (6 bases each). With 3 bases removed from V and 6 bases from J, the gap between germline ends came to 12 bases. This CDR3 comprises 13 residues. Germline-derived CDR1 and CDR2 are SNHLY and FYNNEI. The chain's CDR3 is CASSDFGGTEQYF. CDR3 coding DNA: TGTGCCAGCAGTGATTTCGGGGGCACCGAGCAGTACTTC.

CDR3 nucleotide sequence: TGTGCCAGCAGCCCACGGTTCGGGTCCAAGACCTACAATGAGCAGTTCTTC. Translation gives CASSPRFGSKTYNEQFF. This sequence joins TRBV5-8 and TRBJ2-1; no clear D gene. This CDR3 contains 17 residues. V was cut by 4 bases and J by 2 bases, with 19 bases left in between. Germline assignment: CDR1 SGHTS and CDR2 YDEGEE.

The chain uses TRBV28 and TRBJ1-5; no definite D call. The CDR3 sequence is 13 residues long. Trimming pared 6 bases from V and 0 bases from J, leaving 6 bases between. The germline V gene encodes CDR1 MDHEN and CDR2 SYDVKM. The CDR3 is CASRGISNQPQHF. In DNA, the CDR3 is TGTGCCAGCAGGGGGATTAGCAATCAGCCCCAGCATTTT. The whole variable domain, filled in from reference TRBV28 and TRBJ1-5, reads DVKVTQSSRYLVKRTGEKVFLECVQDMDHENMFWYRQDPGLGLRLIYFSYDVKMKEKGDIPEGYSVSREKKERFSLILESASTNQTSMYLCASRGISNQPQHFGDGTRLSIL.

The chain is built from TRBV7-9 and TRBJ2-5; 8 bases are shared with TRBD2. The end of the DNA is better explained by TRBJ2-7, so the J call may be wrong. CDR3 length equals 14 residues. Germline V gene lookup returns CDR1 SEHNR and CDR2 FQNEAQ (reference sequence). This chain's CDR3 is CASSLEGTSYEQYF. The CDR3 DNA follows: TGTGCCAGCAGCTTAGAAGGGACTAGCTACGAGCAGTACTTC.

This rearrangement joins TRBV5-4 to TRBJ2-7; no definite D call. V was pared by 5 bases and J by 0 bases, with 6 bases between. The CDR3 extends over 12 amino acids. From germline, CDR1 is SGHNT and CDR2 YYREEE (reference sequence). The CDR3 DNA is TGTGCCAGCAGGAAAGACTCCTACGAGCAGTACTTC. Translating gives CASRKDSYEQYF.

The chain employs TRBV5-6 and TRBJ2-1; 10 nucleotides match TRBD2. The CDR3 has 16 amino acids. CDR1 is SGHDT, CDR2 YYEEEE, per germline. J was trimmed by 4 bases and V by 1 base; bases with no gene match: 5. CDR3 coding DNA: TGTGCCAGCAGCTTGAAAGTAGCGGGAGGATACAATGAGCAGTTCTTC. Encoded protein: CASSLKVAGGYNEQFF.

CDR3 protein: CASSLPSGRGYTF. CDR3 DNA: TGTGCCAGCAGCCTTCCTTCAGGGCGAGGCTACACCTTC. The rearrangement uses TRBV28 and TRBJ1-2; D might be TRBD1 (5 bases). V gave up 6 bases and J gave up 8 bases, with 16 bases separating them. The CDR3 sequence is 13 residues long. Germline assignment: CDR1 MDHEN and CDR2 SYDVKM.

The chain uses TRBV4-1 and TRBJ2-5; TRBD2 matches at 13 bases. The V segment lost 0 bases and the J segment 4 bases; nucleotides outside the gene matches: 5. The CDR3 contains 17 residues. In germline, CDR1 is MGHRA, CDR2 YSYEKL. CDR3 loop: CASSQDVRLAGGETQYF. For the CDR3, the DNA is TGCGCCAGCAGCCAAGACGTCCGACTAGCGGGAGGAGAGACCCAGTACTTC.